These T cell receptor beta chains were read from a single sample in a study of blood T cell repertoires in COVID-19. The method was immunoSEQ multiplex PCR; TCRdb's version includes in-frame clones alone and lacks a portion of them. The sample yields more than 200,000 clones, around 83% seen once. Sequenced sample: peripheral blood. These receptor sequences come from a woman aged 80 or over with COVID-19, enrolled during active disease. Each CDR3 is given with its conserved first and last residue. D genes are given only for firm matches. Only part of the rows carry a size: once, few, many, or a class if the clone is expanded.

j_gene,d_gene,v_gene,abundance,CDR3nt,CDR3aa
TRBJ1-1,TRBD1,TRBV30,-,TGTGCCTGGAAGCTGACAGGGGTGAACACTGAAGCTTTCTTT,CAWKLTGVNTEAFF
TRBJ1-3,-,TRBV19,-,TGTGCCAGTAGTGGGCCAATAAGTGGAAACACCATATATTTT,CASSGPISGNTIYF
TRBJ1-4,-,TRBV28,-,TGTGCCAGCAGTTTTAGAGGAAAGGGGAATGAAAAACTGTTTTTT,CASSFRGKGNEKLFF
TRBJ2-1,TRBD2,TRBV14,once,TGTGCCAGCAGCCAAGATGAATTCTGGCTAGCGGGGGGTAATGAGCAGTTCTTC,CASSQDEFWLAGGNEQFF
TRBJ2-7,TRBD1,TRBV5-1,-,TGCGCCAGCACTCTAACCGGGACAGGGGCCTACGAGCAGTACTTC,CASTLTGTGAYEQYF
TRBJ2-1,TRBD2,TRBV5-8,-,TGTGCCAGTCGATCCGCGGGGGTCGGGGACAATGAGCAGTTCTTC,CASRSAGVGDNEQFF
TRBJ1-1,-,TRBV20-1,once,TGCAGTGCCATCCAGGGGTTTGAAGCTTTCTTT,CSAIQGFEAFF
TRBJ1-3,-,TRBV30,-,TGTGCCTGGACGAGGACAGCCCGCAGCTCTGGAAACACCATATATTTT,CAWTRTARSSGNTIYF
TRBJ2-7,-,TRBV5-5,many,TGTGCCAGCAGCCCGGGACCCACAGGGCGCGAGCAGTACTTC,CASSPGPTGREQYF
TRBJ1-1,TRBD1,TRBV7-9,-,TGTGCCAGCAGCCGGGACAGTAACACTGAAGCTTTCTTT,CASSRDSNTEAFF
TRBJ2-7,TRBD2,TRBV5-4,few,TGTGCCAGCAGCCCGTCGGGGGGGGAGCAGTACTTC,CASSPSGGEQYF
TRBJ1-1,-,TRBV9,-,TGTGCCAGCAGTGTCGACTACAGGGCAAAAGCTTTCTTT,CASSVDYRAKAFF
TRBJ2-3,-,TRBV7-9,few,TGTGCCAGCAGCTTATTGGGCGAAGATACGCAGTATTTT,CASSLLGEDTQYF
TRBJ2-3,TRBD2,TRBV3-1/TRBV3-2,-,TGTGCCAGCAGCCAAGATGTAGCGGGGAAATCAGATACGCAGTATTTT,CASSQDVAGKSDTQYF
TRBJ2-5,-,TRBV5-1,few,TGCGCCAGCAGGACGGGGTCGGAAGAGACCCAGTACTTC,CASRTGSEETQYF
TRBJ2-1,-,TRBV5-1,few,TGCGCCAGCAGCTTGGATCGGAATGAGCAGTTCTTC,CASSLDRNEQFF
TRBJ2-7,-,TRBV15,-,TGTGCCACCAGCCGGGGATCACAGTCCTACGAGCAGTACTTC,CATSRGSQSYEQYF
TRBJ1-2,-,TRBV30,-,TGTGCCTGGAGTGTACTTGGGCAAAGCTATGGCTACACCTTC,CAWSVLGQSYGYTF
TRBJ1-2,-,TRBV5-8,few,TGTGCCAGCAGTGCGCGTTCCTTTGGCGGCTATGGCTACACCTTC,CASSARSFGGYGYTF
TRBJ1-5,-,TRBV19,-,TGTGCCAGTAGTATCCGGGGAAATGGTGATCAGCCCCAGCATTTT,CASSIRGNGDQPQHF
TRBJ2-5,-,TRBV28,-,TGTGCCAGCAGCCCTCTCCAGGAAGTAGAGGAGACCCAGTACTTC,CASSPLQEVEETQYF
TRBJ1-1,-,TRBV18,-,TGTGCCAGCTCAGCTGGACAGAACACTGAAGCTTTCTTT,CASSAGQNTEAFF
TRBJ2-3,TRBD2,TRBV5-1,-,TGCGCCAGCAGCTTGGGGACTAGCGGGAACTCAGATACGCAGTATTTT,CASSLGTSGNSDTQYF
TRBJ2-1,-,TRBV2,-,TGTGCCAGCAGCCCAAGTGGCAGTTCCTACAATGAGCAGTTCTTC,CASSPSGSSYNEQFF
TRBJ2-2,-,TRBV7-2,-,TGTGCCAGCAGCTTAACGAGCACCGGGGAGCTGTTTTTT,CASSLTSTGELFF
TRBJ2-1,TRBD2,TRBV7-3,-,TGTGCCAGCAGCTTAATCCATGGACTAGAGGCGGGTGAGCAGTTCTTC,CASSLIHGLEAGEQFF
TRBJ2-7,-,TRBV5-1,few,TGCGCCAGCAGCTTGGGTCGGCAGGGTGGCGAGCAGTACTTC,CASSLGRQGGEQYF
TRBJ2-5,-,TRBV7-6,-,TGTGCCAGCAGCTCACTTATATCGCCAGGGTCCCAAGAGACCCAGTACTTC,CASSSLISPGSQETQYF
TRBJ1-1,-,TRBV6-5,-,TGTGCCAGCAGCATAAGGGGCACTGAAGCTTTCTTT,CASSIRGTEAFF
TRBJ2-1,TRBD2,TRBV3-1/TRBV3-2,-,TGTGCCAGTGTCAGGTATAGCGGGACATCGTATGAGCAGTTCTTC,CASVRYSGTSYEQFF
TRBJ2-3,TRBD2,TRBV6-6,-,TGTGCCAGCAGTTGGACTAGCGGTACAGATACGCAGTATTTT,CASSWTSGTDTQYF
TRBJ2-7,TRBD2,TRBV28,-,TGTGCCAGCCTCCCGGGGGGGACGGTCTCCTACGAGCAGTACTTC,CASLPGGTVSYEQYF
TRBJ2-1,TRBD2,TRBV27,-,TGTGCCAGCAGTTTAAGAGGACTAGCGGACAATGAGCAGTTCTTC,CASSLRGLADNEQFF
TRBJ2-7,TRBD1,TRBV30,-,TGTGCCTGGACGCGGGACAGGGGCATCTACGAGCAGTACTTC,CAWTRDRGIYEQYF
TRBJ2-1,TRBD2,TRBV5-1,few,TGCGCCAGCAGCTTGTCACTAGCGGGGTATGAGCAGTTCTTC,CASSLSLAGYEQFF
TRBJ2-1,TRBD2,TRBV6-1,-,TGTGCCAGCAGTGACCGGACTAGCGGGATGAGGAATGAGCAGTTCTTC,CASSDRTSGMRNEQFF
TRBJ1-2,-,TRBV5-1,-,TGCGCCAGCAGCTTTAGCGCCGCGGGGGAAGGCTACACCTTC,CASSFSAAGEGYTF
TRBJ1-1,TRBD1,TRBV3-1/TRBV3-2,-,TGTGCCAGCAGCCCGAGACAGGGTCAAGACACTGAAGCTTTCTTT,CASSPRQGQDTEAFF
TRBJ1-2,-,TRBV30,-,TGTGCCTCCCGACAGGTCGGAGGCTACACCTTC,CASRQVGGYTF
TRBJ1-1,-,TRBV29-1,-,TGCAGCGTGCGGGGAGGGGGAAACACTGAAGCTTTCTTT,CSVRGGGNTEAFF
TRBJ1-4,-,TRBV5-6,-,TGTGCCAGCAGCTTGTGGCAGACTACAACTAATGAAAAACTGTTTTTT,CASSLWQTTTNEKLFF
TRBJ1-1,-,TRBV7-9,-,TGTGCCAGCAGCCCATCTACGAACACTGAAGCTTTCTTT,CASSPSTNTEAFF
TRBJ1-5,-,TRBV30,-,TGTGCCTGGAGTATTGGGGGGGGCAATCAGCCCCAGCATTTT,CAWSIGGGNQPQHF
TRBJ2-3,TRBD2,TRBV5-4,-,TGTGCCAGCAATCGGGGGCGGGGGGGCAATTTT,CASNRGRGGNF
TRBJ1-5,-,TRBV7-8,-,TGTGCCAGCAGCTTAACGGGGCAGGGGACACGTCAGCCCCAGCATTTT,CASSLTGQGTRQPQHF
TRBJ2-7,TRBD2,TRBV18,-,TGTGCCAGCTCACCAGGGGGAGGGGCCGAGCAGTACTTC,CASSPGGGAEQYF
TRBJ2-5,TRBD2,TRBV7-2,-,TGTGCCAGCAGTTTGGGACTAGTGGGAGAGACCCAGTACTTC,CASSLGLVGETQYF
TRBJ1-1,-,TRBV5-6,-,TGTGCCAGCAGCCCCGCCTCCAGGGCGTCGGACACTGAAGCTTTCTTT,CASSPASRASDTEAFF
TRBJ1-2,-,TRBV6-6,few,TGTGCCAGCAGTTACGGCCAAGGGGCCTATGGCTACACCTTC,CASSYGQGAYGYTF